This is a list of T cell receptor beta chains from one sample in a study of CD8 T cells in ankylosing spondylitis. In TCRdb, the 5' RACE reads were re-called with MiXCR into one record per CDR3 protein. Among some 700,000 distinct CDR3 sequences listed, 15% to 20% were seen once. What was sequenced was blood, either unsorted or a sorted T cell fraction (not recorded which). Receptor source: a male donor with ankylosing spondylitis. The CDR3 runs from the conserved cysteine through the conserved F or W.

CSAPRGAVETQYF	TRBV20-1	13
CASSLAPTGYTDTQYF	TRBV7-6	16
CASSQERGGRETQYF	TRBV4-2	15
CASSLAGDGTQYF	TRBV2	13
CSARDLAGIISPLHF	TRBV20-1	15
CASRGVGTGVAGAKSDTQYF	TRBV12-3/TRBV12-4	20
CASSPGTGWGYEQYF	TRBV7-2	15
CASTDEGTNTEAFF	TRBV2	14
CASSYWGSEAFF	TRBV6-5	12
CASSSSGTRSNQPQHF	TRBV7-9	16
CASSVTEAFF	TRBV7-9	10
CASSLSSWGRGTSGNTIYF	TRBV5-1	19
CATSRDLGSSGNTIYF	TRBV15	16
CASSFLAGSSEGYTF	TRBV12-3/TRBV12-4	15
CASSLVDRVGNTIYF	TRBV3-1	15
CASSPWTSGNEQFF	TRBV12-3/TRBV12-4	14
CASSEGFVAPGKQYF	TRBV2	15
CASSYPRWGYTF	TRBV6-2/TRBV6-3	12
CASSQDISVRALHF	TRBV4-3	14
CASRVGPGELFF	TRBV12-3/TRBV12-4	12
CASSESPVYYGYTF	TRBV2	14
CASSQDTWDLAVAGELFF	TRBV3-1	18
CASSPPGAALYGYTF	TRBV12-3/TRBV12-4	15
CASSEQLAGLYEQYF	TRBV2	15